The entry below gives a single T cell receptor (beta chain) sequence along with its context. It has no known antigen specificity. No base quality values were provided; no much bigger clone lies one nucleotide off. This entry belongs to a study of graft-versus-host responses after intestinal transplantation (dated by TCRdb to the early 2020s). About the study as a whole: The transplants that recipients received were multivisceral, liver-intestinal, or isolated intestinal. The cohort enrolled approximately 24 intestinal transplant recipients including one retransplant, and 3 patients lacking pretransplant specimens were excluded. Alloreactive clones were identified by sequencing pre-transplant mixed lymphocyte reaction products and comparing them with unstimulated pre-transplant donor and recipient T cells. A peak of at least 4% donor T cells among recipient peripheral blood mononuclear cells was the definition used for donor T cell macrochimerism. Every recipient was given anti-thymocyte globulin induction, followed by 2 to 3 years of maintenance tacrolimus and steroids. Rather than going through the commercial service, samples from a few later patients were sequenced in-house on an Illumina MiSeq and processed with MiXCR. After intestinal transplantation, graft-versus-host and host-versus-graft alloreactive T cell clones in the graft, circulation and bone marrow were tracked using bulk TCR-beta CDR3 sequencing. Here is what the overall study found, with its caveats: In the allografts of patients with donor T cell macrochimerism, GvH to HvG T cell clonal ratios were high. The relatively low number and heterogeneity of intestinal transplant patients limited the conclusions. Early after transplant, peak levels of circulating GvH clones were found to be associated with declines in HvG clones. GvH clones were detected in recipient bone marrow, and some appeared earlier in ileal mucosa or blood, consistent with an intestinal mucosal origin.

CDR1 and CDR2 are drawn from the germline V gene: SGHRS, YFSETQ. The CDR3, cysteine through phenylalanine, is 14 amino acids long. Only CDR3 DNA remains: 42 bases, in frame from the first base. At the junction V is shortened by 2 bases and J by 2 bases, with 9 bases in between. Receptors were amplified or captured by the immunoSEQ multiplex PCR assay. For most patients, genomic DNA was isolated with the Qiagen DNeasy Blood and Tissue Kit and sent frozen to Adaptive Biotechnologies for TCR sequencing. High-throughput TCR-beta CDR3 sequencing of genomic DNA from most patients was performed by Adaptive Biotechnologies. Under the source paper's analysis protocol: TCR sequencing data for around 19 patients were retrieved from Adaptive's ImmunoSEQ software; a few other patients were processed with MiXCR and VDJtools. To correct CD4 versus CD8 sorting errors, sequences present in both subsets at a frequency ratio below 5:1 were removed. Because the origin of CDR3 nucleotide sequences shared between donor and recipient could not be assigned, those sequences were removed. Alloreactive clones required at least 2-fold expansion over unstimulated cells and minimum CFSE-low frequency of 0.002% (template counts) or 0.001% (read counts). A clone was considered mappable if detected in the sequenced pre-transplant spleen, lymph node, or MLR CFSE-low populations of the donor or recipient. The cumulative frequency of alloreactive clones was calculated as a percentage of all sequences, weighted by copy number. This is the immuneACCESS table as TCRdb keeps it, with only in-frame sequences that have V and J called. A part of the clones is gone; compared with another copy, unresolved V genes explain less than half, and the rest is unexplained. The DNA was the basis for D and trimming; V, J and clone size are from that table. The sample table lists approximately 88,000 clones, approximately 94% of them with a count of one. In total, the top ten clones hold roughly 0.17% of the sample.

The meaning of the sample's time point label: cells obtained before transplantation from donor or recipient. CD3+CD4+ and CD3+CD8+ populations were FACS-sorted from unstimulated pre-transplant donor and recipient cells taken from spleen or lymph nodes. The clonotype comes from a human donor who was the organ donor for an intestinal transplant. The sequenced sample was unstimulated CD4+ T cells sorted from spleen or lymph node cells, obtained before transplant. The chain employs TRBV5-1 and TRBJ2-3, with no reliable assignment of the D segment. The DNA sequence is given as TGCGCCAGCAGCTTACTACCGGACACAGATACGCAGTATTTT. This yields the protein CASSLLPDTDTQYF.